These T cell receptor beta chains were read from a single sample in a study of blood T cell repertoires in COVID-19. Repertoires were generated with immunoSEQ multiplex PCR, while TCRdb's copy carries only in-frame clones and drops some. The data hold approximately 290,000 clones, with 75% to 95% observed a single time. Sequenced: PBMCs or T cells enriched from blood (not recorded which). These receptors originate from a woman in her thirties who had recovered from COVID-19. Each CDR3 is given with its conserved first and last residue. D genes are given only for firm matches. Clone size is stated in some rows and not others, as once, few, many or a class when expanded.

v_gene	d_gene	j_gene	abundance	CDR3aa	CDR3nt
TRBV5-1	TRBD1	TRBJ2-3	NA	CASSLGGQGATDTQYF	TGCGCCAGCAGCTTGGGAGGACAGGGGGCCACAGATACGCAGTATTTT
TRBV19	NA	TRBJ1-5	NA	CASSRDINQPQHF	TGTGCCAGTAGTAGGGACATCAATCAGCCCCAGCATTTT
TRBV15	NA	TRBJ2-7	NA	CATSRVPWDGTGGEQYF	TGTGCCACCAGCAGAGTACCCTGGGACGGCACCGGGGGTGAGCAGTACTTC
TRBV9	TRBD2	TRBJ2-3	NA	CASSLTSGSLPDTQYF	TGTGCCAGCAGCTTGACTAGCGGGAGTCTACCAGATACGCAGTATTTT
TRBV18	NA	TRBJ1-2	NA	CASSPPGNDRNNYGYTF	TGTGCCAGCTCACCACCGGGTAACGACAGGAATAACTATGGCTACACCTTC
TRBV7-2	NA	TRBJ1-2	NA	CASSFPGLRAEGYTF	TGTGCCAGCAGCTTCCCGGGACTCCGGGCGGAGGGCTACACCTTC
TRBV6-6	NA	TRBJ1-4	NA	CASNSQQGSLFF	TGTGCCAGCAACTCTCAACAGGGCTCTCTGTTTTTT
TRBV7-2	TRBD1	TRBJ2-7	NA	CASSSRGQNSYEQYF	TGTGCCAGCAGCTCCCGGGGACAGAACTCCTACGAGCAGTACTTC
TRBV7-2	TRBD2	TRBJ2-1	NA	CASSLSSGSGYNEQFF	TGTGCCAGCAGCTTATCAAGCGGGAGTGGGTACAATGAGCAGTTCTTC
TRBV6-5	TRBD2	TRBJ2-7	NA	CASSPLAGSSYEQYF	TGTGCCAGCAGCCCCCTAGCGGGGAGCTCCTACGAGCAGTACTTC
TRBV28	TRBD2	TRBJ2-1	NA	CASSYGTSVNEQFF	TGTGCCAGCAGCTACGGGACTAGCGTGAATGAGCAGTTCTTC
TRBV5-1	TRBD2	TRBJ2-1	NA	CASSLAAGVNNYNEQFF	TGCGCCAGCAGCTTGGCGGCGGGAGTAAATAACTACAATGAGCAGTTCTTC
TRBV5-4	TRBD1	TRBJ2-2	once	CASSFPGQGTNTGELFF	TGTGCCAGCAGTTTTCCGGGACAGGGGACGAACACCGGGGAGCTGTTTTTT
TRBV19	TRBD1	TRBJ1-2	NA	CASRTRTGPNGYTF	TGTGCCAGTAGAACGAGGACAGGCCCAAATGGCTACACCTTC
TRBV7-9	NA	TRBJ1-1	NA	CASSSAKGSPNTEAFF	TGTGCCAGCAGCTCCGCAAAAGGGAGCCCCAACACTGAAGCTTTCTTT
TRBV7-9	TRBD2	TRBJ2-7	NA	CASSVGLAERGYEQYF	TGTGCCAGCAGTGTCGGACTAGCGGAAAGGGGGTACGAGCAGTACTTC
TRBV19	NA	TRBJ2-7	NA	CASGPFEGYEQYF	TGTGCCAGTGGTCCCTTCGAGGGTTACGAGCAGTACTTC
TRBV18	NA	TRBJ2-7	NA	CASSNLGDEQYF	TGTGCCAGCTCAAACCTCGGTGACGAGCAGTACTTC
TRBV15	NA	TRBJ2-1	NA	CATSSGLGASYNEQFF	TGTGCCACCAGCAGTGGTTTAGGGGCCTCCTACAATGAGCAGTTCTTC
TRBV7-9	TRBD2	TRBJ2-1	NA	CASSPTSLAGGGNEQFF	TGTGCCAGCAGCCCCACCTCGCTAGCGGGAGGGGGGAATGAGCAGTTCTTC
TRBV27	NA	TRBJ2-7	NA	CASSPWTYPYEQYF	TGTGCCAGCAGTCCATGGACATACCCCTACGAGCAGTACTTC
TRBV11-3	NA	TRBJ2-1	NA	CASSLAGMNEQFF	TGTGCCAGCAGCTTAGCGGGGATGAATGAGCAGTTCTTC
TRBV27	TRBD1	TRBJ2-3	NA	CASSRGQGARDTQYF	TGTGCCAGCAGCCGCGGACAGGGGGCTAGAGATACGCAGTATTTT
TRBV28	TRBD1	TRBJ1-3	NA	CASSSTGEGNTIYF	TGTGCCAGCAGTTCGACAGGGGAAGGAAACACCATATATTTT
TRBV11-2	NA	TRBJ1-4	NA	CASRQWGRGRATNEKLFF	TGTGCCAGCAGACAATGGGGGAGGGGACGGGCAACTAATGAAAAACTGTTTTTT
TRBV5-4	TRBD2	TRBJ2-7	NA	CASSLEASGYEQYF	TGTGCCAGCAGCTTGGAGGCTAGCGGATACGAGCAGTACTTC
TRBV24-1	NA	TRBJ2-3	NA	CATSGSPLASSDTQYF	TGTGCCACCAGTGGGAGCCCTTTGGCGAGTTCAGATACGCAGTATTTT
TRBV5-6	NA	TRBJ2-3	NA	CASSLVQGGVPTQYF	TGTGCCAGCAGCTTGGTTCAGGGTGGGGTTCCTACGCAGTATTTT
TRBV11-2	NA	TRBJ2-3	once	CASSLVGGPSSTDTQYF	TGTGCCAGCAGCTTAGTGGGGGGGCCCTCTAGCACAGATACGCAGTATTTT
TRBV27	TRBD2	TRBJ2-1	NA	CASSLVGTSGRAYNEQFF	TGTGCCAGCAGTTTAGTTGGGACTAGCGGGAGGGCCTACAATGAGCAGTTCTTC
TRBV27	NA	TRBJ2-2	once	CASSLAGLGELFF	TGTGCCAGCAGTCTAGCTGGGCTCGGGGAGCTGTTTTTT
TRBV7-9	NA	TRBJ1-6	NA	CASSLAGEYSPLHF	TGTGCCAGCAGCTTAGCTGGGGAGTATTCACCCCTCCACTTT
TRBV10-3	TRBD2	TRBJ2-7	NA	CATGTSGAGEQYF	TGTGCCACCGGGACTAGCGGTGCCGGGGAGCAGTACTTC
TRBV28	NA	TRBJ1-5	NA	CASISPGSNQPQHF	TGTGCCAGCATCTCCCCAGGTAGCAATCAGCCCCAGCATTTT
TRBV28	NA	TRBJ1-5	NA	CASSLSRQPQHF	TGTGCCAGCAGTTTGAGTCGGCAGCCCCAGCATTTT
TRBV9	TRBD1	TRBJ1-5	NA	CASSVGDSSYQPQHF	TGTGCCAGCAGCGTGGGGGACAGTAGTTATCAGCCCCAGCATTTT
TRBV7-2	TRBD2	TRBJ2-3	NA	CASSSSSGRRGSDTQYF	TGTGCCAGCAGCTCCTCTAGCGGGAGGAGGGGCTCAGATACGCAGTATTTT
TRBV2	TRBD2	TRBJ2-3	NA	CASSEGGRASDTQYF	TGTGCCAGCAGTGAAGGCGGGAGGGCCTCAGATACGCAGTATTTT
TRBV27	NA	TRBJ2-3	NA	CASSLWTGDTDTQYF	TGTGCCAGCAGTTTATGGACCGGGGACACAGATACGCAGTATTTT
TRBV7-9	TRBD1	TRBJ1-6	NA	CASSFHPGQGDSPLHF	TGTGCCAGCAGCTTTCACCCGGGACAGGGGGATTCACCCCTCCACTTT
TRBV6-2/TRBV6-3	TRBD1	TRBJ1-5	NA	CASSGTGINQPQHF	TGTGCCAGCAGTGGGACAGGGATAAATCAGCCCCAGCATTTT
TRBV30	NA	TRBJ1-3	NA	CAWMRLSGNTIYF	TGTGCCTGGATGCGTCTAAGTGGAAACACCATATATTTT
TRBV7-8	NA	TRBJ1-3	NA	CASSLSTWSSGNTIYF	TGTGCCAGCAGCTTAAGTACTTGGAGCTCTGGAAACACCATATATTTT